This record looks at one T cell receptor beta chain sequence and its context. The treatment denotes: 15 to 20 received Ad26.COV2.S at low or high dose, single or two shots; about 5 received placebo; per-sample allocation not given. Day 63 following the first vaccine or placebo injection was when the samples were taken. The table came from immunoSEQ multiplex PCR; TCRdb's copy has only in-frame clones and leaves some out. The table lists 240,000 or so clones, roughly 90% of them singletons. The data belong to a study of Ad26.COV2.S vaccination and SARS-CoV-2 variants. Trimming pared 3 bases from V and 4 bases from J, leaving 9 bases between. The CDR3 is made up of 13 amino acids. Germline V gives CDR1 MDHEN, CDR2 SYDVKM.

Here the sequenced sample was peripheral blood, taken in a trial of Ad26.COV2.S vaccine versus placebo. V usage is TRBV28 and J usage is TRBJ1-1; D might be TRBD1 (6 bases). The sequence was collected from a person aged 18-60 years who received the Ad26.COV2.S COVID-19 vaccine or a placebo. CDR3 coding DNA: TGTGCCAGCAGTTTTTCAGGGGCCACTGAAGCTTTCTTT. It is translated as CASSFSGATEAFF.